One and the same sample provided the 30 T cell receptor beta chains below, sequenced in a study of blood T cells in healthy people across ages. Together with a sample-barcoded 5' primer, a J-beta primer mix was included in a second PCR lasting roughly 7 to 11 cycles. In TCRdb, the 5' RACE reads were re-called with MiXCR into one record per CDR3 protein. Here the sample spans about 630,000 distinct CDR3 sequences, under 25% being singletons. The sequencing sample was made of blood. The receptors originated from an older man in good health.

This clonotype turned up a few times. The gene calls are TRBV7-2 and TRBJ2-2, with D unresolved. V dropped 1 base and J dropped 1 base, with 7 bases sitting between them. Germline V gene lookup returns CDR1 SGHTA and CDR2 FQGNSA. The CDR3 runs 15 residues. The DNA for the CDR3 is TGTGCCAGCAGCTTAGGTGGGGAGAACACCGGGGAGCTGTTTTTT. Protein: CASSLGGENTGELFF.

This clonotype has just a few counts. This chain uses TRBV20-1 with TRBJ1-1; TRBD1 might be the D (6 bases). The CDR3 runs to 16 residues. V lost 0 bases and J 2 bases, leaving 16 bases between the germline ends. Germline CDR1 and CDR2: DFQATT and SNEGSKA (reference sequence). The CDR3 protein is CSARDLRGATNTEAFF. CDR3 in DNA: TGCAGTGCTAGAGATCTGAGGGGGGCAACCAACACTGAAGCTTTCTTT.

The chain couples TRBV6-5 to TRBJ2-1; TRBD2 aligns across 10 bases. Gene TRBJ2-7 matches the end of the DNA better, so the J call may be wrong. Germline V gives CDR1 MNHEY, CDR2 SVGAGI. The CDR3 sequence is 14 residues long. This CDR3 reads CASTTLAGVYEQYF. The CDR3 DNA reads TGTGCCAGCACCACCCTAGCGGGAGTTTACGAGCAGTACTTC.

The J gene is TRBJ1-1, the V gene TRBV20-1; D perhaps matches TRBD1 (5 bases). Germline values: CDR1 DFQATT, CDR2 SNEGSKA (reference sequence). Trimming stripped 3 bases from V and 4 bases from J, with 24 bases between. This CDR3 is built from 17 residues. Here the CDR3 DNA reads TGCAGTGCTAGGGGGGGACTGGGGTACGGTCTGAGCACTGAAGCTTTCTTT. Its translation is CSARGGLGYGLSTEAFF.

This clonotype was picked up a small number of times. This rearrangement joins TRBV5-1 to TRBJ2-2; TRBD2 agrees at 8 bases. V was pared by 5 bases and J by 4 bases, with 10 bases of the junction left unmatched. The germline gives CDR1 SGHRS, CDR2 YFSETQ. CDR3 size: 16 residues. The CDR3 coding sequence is TGCGCCAGCAGGCCTAGCGGGCGAGAGGGCACCGGGGAGCTGTTTTTT. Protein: CASRPSGREGTGELFF.

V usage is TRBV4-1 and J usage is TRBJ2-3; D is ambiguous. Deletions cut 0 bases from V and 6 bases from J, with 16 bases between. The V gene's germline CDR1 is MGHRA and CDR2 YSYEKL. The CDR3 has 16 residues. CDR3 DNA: TGCGCCAGCAGCCAAGAGGGTCGCCCGAGTCTGGATACGCAGTATTTT. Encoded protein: CASSQEGRPSLDTQYF.

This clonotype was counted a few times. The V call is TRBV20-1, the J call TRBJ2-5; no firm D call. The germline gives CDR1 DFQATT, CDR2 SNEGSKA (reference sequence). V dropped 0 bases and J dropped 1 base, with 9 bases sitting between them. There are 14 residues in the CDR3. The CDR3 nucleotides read TGCAGTGCTAGAGAGCCGGCCCGCCAAGAGACCCAGTACTTC. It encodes CSAREPARQETQYF.

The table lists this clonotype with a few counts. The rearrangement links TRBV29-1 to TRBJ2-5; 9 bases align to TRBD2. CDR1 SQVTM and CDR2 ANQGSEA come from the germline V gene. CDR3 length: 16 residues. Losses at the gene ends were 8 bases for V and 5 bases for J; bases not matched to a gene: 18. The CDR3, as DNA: TGCAGCACCCCCCCGGATAGCGGGGGCCTACACGAGACCCAGTACTTC. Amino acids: CSTPPDSGGLHETQYF.

This CDR3 reads CASTTRGVSNEQFF. The CDR3 DNA reads as TGTGCCAGCACGACGCGGGGGGTTAGCAATGAGCAGTTCTTC. The chain combines TRBV12-3 or TRBV12-4 with TRBJ2-5, with 8 bases matching TRBD2. The J call may not be correct, given that the DNA end is closer to TRBJ2-1. The CDR3 is made up of 14 amino acids.

In DNA form, the CDR3 reads TGTGCCAGCAGTCAGTTACCGGGACAGCACTACGAGCAGTACTTC. Translation: CASSQLPGQHYEQYF. The chain joins TRBV12-3 or TRBV12-4 to TRBJ2-7; TRBD1 matches 7 bases. The CDR3 length is 15 residues. Trimming took 5 bases from V and 3 from J; bases not matched to a gene: 10.

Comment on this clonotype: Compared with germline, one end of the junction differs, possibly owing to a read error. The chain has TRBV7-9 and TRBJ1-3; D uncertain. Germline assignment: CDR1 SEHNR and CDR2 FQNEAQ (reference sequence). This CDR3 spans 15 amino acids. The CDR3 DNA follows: TGTGCCAGCAGCTTAGGGCGAAGCTCTGGAAGCACCATATATTTT. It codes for CASSLGRSSGSTIYF.

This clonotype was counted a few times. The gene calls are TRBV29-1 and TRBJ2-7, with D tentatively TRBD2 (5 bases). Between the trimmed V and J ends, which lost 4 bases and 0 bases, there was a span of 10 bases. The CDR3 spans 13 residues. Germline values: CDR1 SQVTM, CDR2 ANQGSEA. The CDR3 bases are TGCAGCGTTGCCCCGGGGAACTCCTACGAGCAGTACTTC. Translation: CSVAPGNSYEQYF.

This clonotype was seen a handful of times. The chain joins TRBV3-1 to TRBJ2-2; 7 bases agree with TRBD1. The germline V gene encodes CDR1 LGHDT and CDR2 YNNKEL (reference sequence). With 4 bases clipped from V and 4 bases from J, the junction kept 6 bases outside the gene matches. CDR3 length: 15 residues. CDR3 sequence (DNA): TGTGCCAGCAGCCCCTCGGGACAGATCACCGGGGAGCTGTTTTTT. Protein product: CASSPSGQITGELFF.

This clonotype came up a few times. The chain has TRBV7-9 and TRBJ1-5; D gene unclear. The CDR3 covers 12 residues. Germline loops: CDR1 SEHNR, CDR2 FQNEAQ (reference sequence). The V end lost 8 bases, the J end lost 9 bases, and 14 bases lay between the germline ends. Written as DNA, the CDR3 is TGTGCCAGCGCCGAGGGAGACCGGCCCCAGCATTTT. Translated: CASAEGDRPQHF.

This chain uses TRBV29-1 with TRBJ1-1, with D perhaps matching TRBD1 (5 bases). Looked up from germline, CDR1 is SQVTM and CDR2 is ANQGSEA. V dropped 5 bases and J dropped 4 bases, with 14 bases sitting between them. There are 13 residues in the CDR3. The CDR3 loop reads CSVHWGRGTEAFF. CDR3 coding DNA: TGCAGCGTTCACTGGGGGAGGGGCACTGAAGCTTTCTTT. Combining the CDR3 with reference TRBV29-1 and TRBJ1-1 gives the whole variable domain SAVISQKPSRDICQRGTSLTIQCQVDSQVTMMFWYRQQPGQSLTLIATANQGSEATYESGFVIDKFPISRPNLTFSTLTVSNMSPEDSSIYLCSVHWGRGTEAFFGQGTRLTVV.

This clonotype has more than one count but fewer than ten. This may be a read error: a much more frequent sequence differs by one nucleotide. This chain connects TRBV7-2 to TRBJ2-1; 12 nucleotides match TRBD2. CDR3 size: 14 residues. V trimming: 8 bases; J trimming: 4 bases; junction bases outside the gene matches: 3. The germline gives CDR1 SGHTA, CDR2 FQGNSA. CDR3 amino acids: CASCGLAGYNEQFF. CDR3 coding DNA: TGTGCCAGCTGCGGACTAGCGGGATACAATGAGCAGTTCTTC.

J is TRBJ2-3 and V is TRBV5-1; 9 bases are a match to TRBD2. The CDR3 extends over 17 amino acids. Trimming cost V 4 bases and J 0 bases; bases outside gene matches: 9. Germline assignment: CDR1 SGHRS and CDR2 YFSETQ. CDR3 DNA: TGCGCCAGCAGCAAGAGACTAGCGGCAACTAGCACAGATACGCAGTATTTT. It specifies CASSKRLAATSTDTQYF.

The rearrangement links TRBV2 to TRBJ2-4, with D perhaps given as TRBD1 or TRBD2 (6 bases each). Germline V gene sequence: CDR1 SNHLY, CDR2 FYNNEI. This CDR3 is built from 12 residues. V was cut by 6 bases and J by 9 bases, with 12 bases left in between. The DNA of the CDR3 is TGTGCCAGCAGGGCACAGGGAGGCATTCAGTACTTC. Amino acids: CASRAQGGIQYF.

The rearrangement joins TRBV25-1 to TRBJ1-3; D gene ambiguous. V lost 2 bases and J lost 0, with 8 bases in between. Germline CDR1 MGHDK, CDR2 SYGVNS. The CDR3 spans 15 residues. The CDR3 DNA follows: TGTGCCAGCAGTGAACCTCGGCCCTCTGGAAACACCATATATTTT. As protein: CASSEPRPSGNTIYF.

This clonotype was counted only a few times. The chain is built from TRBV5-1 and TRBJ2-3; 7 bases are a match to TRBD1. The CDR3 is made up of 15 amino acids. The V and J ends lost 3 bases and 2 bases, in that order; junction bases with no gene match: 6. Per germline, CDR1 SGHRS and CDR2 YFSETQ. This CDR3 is CASSYWDRLTDTQYF. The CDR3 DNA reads TGCGCCAGCAGCTATTGGGACAGACTCACAGATACGCAGTATTTT.

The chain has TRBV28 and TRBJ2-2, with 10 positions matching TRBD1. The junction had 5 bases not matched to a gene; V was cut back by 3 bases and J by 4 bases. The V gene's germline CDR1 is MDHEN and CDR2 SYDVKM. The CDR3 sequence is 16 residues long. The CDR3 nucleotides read TGTGCCAGCAGTTTGGAGACAGGGGGCGGCACCGGGGAGCTGTTTTTT. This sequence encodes CASSLETGGGTGELFF.

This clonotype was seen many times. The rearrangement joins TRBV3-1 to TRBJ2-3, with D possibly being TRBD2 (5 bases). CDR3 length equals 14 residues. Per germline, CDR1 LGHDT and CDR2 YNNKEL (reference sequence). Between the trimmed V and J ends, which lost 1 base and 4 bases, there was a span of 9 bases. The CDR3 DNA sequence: TGTGCCAGCAGCCAAGTAGGAGCGGCAGATACGCAGTATTTT. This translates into CASSQVGAADTQYF.

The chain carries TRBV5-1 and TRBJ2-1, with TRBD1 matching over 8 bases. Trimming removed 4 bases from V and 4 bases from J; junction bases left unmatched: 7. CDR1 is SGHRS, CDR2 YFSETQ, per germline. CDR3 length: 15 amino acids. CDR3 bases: TGCGCCAGCAGCCATTCGGGACAGGAGTACAATGAGCAGTTCTTC. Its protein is CASSHSGQEYNEQFF.

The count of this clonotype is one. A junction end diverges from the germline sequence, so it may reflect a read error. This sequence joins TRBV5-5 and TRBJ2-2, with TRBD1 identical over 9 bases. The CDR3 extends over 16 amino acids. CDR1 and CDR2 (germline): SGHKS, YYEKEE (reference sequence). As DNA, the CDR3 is TGTGCCAGCAGCTTGGGACAGGGGGGGAACCCCGGGGAGCTGTTTTTT. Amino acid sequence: CASSLGQGGNPGELFF.

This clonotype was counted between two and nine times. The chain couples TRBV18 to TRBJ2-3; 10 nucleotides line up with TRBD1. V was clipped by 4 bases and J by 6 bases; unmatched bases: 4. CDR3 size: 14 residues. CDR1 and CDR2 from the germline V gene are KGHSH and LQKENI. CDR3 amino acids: CASSQTGGVDTQYF. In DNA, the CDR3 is TGTGCCAGCTCACAGACAGGGGGCGTGGATACGCAGTATTTT.

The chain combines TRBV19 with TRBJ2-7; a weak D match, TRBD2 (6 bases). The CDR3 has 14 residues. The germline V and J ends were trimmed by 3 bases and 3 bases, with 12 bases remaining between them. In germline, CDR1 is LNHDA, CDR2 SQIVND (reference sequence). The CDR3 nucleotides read TGTGCCAGTAGTATCTGGACGGAGGGCTACGAGCAGTACTTC. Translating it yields CASSIWTEGYEQYF.

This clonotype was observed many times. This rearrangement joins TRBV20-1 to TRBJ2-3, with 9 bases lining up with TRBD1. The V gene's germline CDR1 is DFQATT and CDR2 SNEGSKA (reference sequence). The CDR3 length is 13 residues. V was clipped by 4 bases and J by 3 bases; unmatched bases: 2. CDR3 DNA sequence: TGCAGTGCTAAGGGACAGGGAACAGATACGCAGTATTTT. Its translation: CSAKGQGTDTQYF.

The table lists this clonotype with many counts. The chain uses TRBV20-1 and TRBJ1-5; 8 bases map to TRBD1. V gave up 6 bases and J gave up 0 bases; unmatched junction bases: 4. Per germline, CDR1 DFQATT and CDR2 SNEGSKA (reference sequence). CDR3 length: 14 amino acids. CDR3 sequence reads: CSAADRGSNQPQHF. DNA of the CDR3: TGCAGTGCCGCAGACAGGGGTAGCAATCAGCCCCAGCATTTT.

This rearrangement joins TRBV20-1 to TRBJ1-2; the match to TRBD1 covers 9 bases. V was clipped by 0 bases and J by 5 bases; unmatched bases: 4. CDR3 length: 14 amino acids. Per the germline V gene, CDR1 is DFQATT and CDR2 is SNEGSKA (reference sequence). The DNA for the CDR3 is TGCAGTGCTAGAGATCGGGGACAGGGATATGGCTACACCTTC. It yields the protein CSARDRGQGYGYTF.

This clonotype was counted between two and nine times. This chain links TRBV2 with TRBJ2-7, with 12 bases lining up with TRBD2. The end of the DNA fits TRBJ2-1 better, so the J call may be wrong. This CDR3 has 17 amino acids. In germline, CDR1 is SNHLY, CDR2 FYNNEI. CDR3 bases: TGTGCCAGTGCCCCCCCATTTCGGACTAGCGGGAACGATGAGCAGTTCTTC. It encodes CASAPPFRTSGNDEQFF.